The sequence of this TCR beta chain was determined in a study of beta chain features in type 1 diabetes. cDNA synthesis used the whole RNA isolate, giving expressed TCRB sequences. The method was immunoSEQ multiplex PCR; TCRdb's version includes in-frame clones alone and lacks a portion of them. Of some 250,000 clones in the sample, 25% to 35% were seen once. Germline loops: CDR1 GTSNPN, CDR2 SVGIG (reference sequence). The CDR3 totals 11 residues. V was pared by 0 bases and J by 4 bases, with 3 bases between. The source of this sequence is a man between 25 and 39 years old in good health. The genes are TRBV30 and TRBJ1-2, with D unresolved. Sequences were obtained from central memory CD4+ T cells from blood. The CDR3 loop reads CAWSVVYGYTF. DNA for the CDR3: TGTGCCTGGAGTGTCGTCTATGGCTACACCTTC.